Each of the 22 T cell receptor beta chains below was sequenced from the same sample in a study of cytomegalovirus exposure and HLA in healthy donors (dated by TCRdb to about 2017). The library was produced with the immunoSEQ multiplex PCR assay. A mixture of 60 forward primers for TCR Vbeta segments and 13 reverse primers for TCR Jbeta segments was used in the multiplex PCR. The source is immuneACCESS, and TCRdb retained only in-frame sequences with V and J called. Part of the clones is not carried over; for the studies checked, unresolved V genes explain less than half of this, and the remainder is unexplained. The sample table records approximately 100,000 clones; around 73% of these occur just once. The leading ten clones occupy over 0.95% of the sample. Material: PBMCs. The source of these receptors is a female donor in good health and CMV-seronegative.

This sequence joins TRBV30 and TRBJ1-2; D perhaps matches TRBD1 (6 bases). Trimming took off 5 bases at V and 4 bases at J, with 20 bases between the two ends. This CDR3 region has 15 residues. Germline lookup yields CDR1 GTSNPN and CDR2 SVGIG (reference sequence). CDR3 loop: CAWEEGRGTFYGYTF. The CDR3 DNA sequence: TGTGCCTGGGAGGAAGGGAGGGGGACCTTCTATGGCTACACCTTC.

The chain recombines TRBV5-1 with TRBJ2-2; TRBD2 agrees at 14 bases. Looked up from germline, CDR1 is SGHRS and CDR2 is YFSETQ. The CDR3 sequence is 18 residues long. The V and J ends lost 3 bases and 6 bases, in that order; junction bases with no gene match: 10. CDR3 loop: CASSSGDGTSGRSGELFF. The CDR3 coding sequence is TGCGCCAGCAGCTCCGGGGACGGGACTAGCGGGAGATCCGGGGAGCTGTTTTTT.

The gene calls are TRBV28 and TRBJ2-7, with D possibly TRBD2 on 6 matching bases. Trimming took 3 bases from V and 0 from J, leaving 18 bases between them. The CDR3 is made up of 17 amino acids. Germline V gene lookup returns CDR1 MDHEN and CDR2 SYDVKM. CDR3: CASSFNLGDLSSYEQYF. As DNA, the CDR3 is TGTGCCAGCAGTTTCAATCTCGGGGACTTAAGCTCCTACGAGCAGTACTTC.

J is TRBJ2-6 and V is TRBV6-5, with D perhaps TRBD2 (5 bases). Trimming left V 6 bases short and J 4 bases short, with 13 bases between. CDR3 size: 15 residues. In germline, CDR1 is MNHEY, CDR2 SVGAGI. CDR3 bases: TGTGCCAGCAGCCTCGACTATGCCGGGGCCAACGTCCTGACTTTC. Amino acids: CASSLDYAGANVLTF.

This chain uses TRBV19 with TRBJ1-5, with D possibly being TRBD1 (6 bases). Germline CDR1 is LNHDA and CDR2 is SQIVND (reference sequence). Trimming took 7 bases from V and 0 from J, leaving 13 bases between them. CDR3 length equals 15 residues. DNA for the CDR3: TGTGCCAGTAACGAGGGGGACGGTAGCAATCAGCCCCAGCATTTT. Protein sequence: CASNEGDGSNQPQHF.

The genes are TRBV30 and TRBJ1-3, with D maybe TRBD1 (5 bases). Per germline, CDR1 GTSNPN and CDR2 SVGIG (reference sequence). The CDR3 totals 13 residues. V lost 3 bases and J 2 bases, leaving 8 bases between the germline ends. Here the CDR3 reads CAWSQGAGNTIYF. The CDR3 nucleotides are TGTGCCTGGAGCCAGGGCGCTGGAAACACCATATATTTT.

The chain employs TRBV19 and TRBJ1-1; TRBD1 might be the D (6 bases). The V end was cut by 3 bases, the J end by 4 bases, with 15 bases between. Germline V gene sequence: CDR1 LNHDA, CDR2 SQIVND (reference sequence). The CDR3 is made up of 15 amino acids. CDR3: CASSISGQGSTEAFF. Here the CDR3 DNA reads TGTGCCAGTAGTATTAGTGGGCAGGGGTCCACTGAAGCTTTCTTT.

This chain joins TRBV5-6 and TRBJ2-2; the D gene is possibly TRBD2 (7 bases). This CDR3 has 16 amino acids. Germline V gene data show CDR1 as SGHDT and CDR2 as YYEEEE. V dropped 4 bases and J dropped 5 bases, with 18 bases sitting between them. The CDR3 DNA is TGTGCCAGCAGCCCCCAGGTCGGGGGGCGTACCGGGGAGCTGTTTTTT. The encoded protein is CASSPQVGGRTGELFF. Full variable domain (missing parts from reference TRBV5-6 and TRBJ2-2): DAGVTQSPTHLIKTRGQQVTLRCSPKSGHDTVSWYQQALGQGPQFIFQYYEEEERQRGNFPDRFSGHQFPNYSSELNVNALLLGDSALYLCASSPQVGGRTGELFFGEGSRLTVL.

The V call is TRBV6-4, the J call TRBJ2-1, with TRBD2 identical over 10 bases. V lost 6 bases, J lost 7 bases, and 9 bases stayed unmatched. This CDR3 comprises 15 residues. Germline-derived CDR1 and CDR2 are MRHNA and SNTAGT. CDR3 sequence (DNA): TGTGCCAGCAGCAAAGCGGGAGGGGAGAGGAATGAGCAGTTCTTC. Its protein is CASSKAGGERNEQFF.

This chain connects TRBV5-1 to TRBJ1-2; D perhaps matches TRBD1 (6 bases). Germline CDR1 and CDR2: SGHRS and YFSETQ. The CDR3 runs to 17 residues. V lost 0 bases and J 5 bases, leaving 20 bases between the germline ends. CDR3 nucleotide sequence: TGCGCCAGCAGCTTGGGGCAGGGGACTATAACCATTTATGGCTACACCTTC. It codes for CASSLGQGTITIYGYTF.

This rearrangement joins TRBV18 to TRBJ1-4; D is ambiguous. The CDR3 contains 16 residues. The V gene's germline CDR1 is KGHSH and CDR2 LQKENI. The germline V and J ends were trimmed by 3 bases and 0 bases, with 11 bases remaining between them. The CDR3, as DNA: TGTGCCAGCTCACCCGCGGTCCCTGCAACTAATGAAAAACTGTTTTTT. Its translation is CASSPAVPATNEKLFF. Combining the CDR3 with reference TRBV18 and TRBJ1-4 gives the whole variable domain NAGVMQNPRHLVRRRGQEARLRCSPMKGHSHVYWYRQLPEEGLKFMVYLQKENIIDESGMPKERFSAEFPKEGPSILRIQQVVRGDSAAYFCASSPAVPATNEKLFFGSGTQLSVL.

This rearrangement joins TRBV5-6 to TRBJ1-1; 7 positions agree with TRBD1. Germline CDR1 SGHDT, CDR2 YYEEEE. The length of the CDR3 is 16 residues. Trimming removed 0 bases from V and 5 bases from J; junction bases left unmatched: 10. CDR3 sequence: CASSLEGQLGRTEAFF. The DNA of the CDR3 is TGTGCCAGCAGCTTGGAGGGACAGTTAGGAAGGACTGAAGCTTTCTTT.

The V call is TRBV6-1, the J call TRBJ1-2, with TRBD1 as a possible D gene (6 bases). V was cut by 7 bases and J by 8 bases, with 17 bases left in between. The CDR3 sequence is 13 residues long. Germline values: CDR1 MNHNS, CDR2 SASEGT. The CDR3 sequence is CASIPDRLSGYTF. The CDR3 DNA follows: TGTGCCAGCATTCCTGACAGGCTCTCCGGCTACACCTTC.

This CDR3 is CASSLQGATEAFF. As DNA, the CDR3 is TGTGCCAGCAGTTTACAGGGGGCCACTGAAGCTTTCTTT. The V gene is TRBV28, the J gene TRBJ1-1; 8 bases align to TRBD1. The germline CDR1 and CDR2 sequences are MDHEN and SYDVKM. J gave up 4 bases and V 2 bases, and 0 bases lay outside the gene matches. CDR3 length equals 13 residues. Supplemented by reference TRBV28 and TRBJ1-1, the full variable domain reads DVKVTQSSRYLVKRTGEKVFLECVQDMDHENMFWYRQDPGLGLRLIYFSYDVKMKEKGDIPEGYSVSREKKERFSLILESASTNQTSMYLCASSLQGATEAFFGQGTRLTVV.

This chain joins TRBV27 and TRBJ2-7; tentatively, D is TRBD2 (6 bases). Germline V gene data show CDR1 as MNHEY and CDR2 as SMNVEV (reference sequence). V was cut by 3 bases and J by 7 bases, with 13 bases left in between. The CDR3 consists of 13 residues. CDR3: CASSFSGEAEQYF. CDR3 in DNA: TGTGCCAGCAGTTTTTCTGGGGAGGCGGAGCAGTACTTC.

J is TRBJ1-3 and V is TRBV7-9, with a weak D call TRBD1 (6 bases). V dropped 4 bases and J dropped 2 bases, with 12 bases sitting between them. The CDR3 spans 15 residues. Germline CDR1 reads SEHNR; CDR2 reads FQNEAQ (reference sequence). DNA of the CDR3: TGTGCCAGCAGCTCCAGACAGGACCCTGGAAACACCATATATTTT. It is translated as CASSSRQDPGNTIYF.

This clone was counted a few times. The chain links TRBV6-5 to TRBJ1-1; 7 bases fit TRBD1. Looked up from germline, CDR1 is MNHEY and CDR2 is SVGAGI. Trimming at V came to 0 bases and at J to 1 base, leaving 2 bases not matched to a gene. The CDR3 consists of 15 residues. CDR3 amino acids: CASSYSGQQNTEAFF. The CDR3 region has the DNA TGTGCCAGCAGTTACTCGGGACAGCAGAACACTGAAGCTTTCTTT.

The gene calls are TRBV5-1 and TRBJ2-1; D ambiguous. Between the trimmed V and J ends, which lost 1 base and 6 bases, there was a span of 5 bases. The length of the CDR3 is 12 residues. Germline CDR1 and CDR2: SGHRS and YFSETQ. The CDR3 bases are TGCGCCAGCAGCTTGCCCAGCAATGAGCAGTTCTTC. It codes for CASSLPSNEQFF.

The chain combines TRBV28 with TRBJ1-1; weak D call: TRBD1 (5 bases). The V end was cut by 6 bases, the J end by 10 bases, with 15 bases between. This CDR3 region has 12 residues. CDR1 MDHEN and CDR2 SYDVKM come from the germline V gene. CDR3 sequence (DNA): TGTGCCAGCAGCCCAGCGGGGGTCGGAGCTTTCTTT. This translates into CASSPAGVGAFF.

For the CDR3, the DNA is TGTGCCTGGAGTGAACAGGGGAACACTGAAGCTTTCTTT. This gives the protein CAWSEQGNTEAFF. This chain joins TRBV30 and TRBJ1-1; tentative D call: TRBD1 (6 bases). V lost 1 base, J lost 1 base, and 7 bases lay in between. This CDR3 comprises 13 residues. From germline, CDR1 is GTSNPN and CDR2 SVGIG (reference sequence).

The CDR3 sequence: CASSYGAVAEKLFF. Here the CDR3 DNA reads TGTGCCAGCAGTTACGGGGCAGTAGCTGAAAAACTGTTTTTT. V and J are TRBV6-5 and TRBJ1-4; D possibly corresponds to TRBD1 (5 bases). Germline V gene data show CDR1 as MNHEY and CDR2 as SVGAGI. V lost 2 bases to trimming and J lost 7 bases, with 11 bases between them. This CDR3 has 14 amino acids.

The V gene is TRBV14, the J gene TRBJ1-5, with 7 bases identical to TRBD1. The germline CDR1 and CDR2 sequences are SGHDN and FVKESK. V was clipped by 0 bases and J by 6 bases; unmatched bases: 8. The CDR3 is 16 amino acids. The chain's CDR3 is CASSQDRGPAGQPQHF. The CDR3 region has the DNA TGTGCCAGCAGCCAAGATAGGGGGCCTGCGGGTCAGCCCCAGCATTTT. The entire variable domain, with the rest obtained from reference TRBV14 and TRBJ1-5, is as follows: EAGVTQFPSHSVIEKGQTVTLRCDPISGHDNLYWYRRVMGKEIKFLLHFVKESKQDESGMPNNRFLAERTGGTYSTLKVQPAELEDSGVYFCASSQDRGPAGQPQHFGDGTRLSIL.